This TCR beta chain was captured in a study of blood T cell repertoires in COVID-19. Only in-frame clones appear in the TCRdb table, and some are missing; sequencing was by immunoSEQ multiplex PCR. This sample yields hundreds of thousands of clones, of which roughly 90% are seen a single time; about 1.7% belongs to the top ten. The CDR3 is 16 amino acids. Per germline, CDR1 SGHTA and CDR2 FQGTGA. Trimming removed 4 bases from V and 9 bases from J; junction bases left unmatched: 18. The rearrangement uses TRBV7-3 and TRBJ2-7; TRBD2 matches at 7 bases. The TCR was taken from a woman aged 18-29 years with acute COVID-19. The specimen sequenced was PBMCs or T cells enriched from blood (not recorded which). The CDR3 loop reads CASSSHREVPRNGQYF. In DNA form, the CDR3 reads TGTGCCAGCAGCTCTCATCGGGAGGTCCCGAGGAACGGGCAGTACTTC.